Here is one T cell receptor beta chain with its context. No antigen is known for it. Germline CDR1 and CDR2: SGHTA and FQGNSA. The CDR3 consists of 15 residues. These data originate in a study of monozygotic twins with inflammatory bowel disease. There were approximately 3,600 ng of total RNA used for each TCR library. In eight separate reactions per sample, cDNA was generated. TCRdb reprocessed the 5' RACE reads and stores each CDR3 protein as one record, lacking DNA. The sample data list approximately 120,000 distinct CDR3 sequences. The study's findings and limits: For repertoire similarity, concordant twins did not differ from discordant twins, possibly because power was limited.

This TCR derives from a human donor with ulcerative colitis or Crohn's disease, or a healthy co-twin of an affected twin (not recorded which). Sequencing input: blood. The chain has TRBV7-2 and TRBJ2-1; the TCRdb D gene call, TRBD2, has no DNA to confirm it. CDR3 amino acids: CASSLAGLGNNEQFF.